This T cell receptor (beta chain) is from a study of blood T cell repertoires in COVID-19. Some clones are missing from TCRdb's copy, which holds only in-frame ones; the method was immunoSEQ multiplex PCR. The sample carries fewer than 150,000 clones, 84% recorded once. Trimming took off 0 bases at V and 4 bases at J, with 11 bases between the two ends. From germline, CDR1 is LGHNA and CDR2 YSLEER. The CDR3 spans 15 residues. The chain couples TRBV4-3 to TRBJ2-3, with a tentative D call TRBD1 (5 bases). This receptor was identified in a man in his fifties in a cohort exposed to, infected with or recovered from COVID-19 (not recorded which). Source material: PBMCs or T cells enriched from blood (not recorded which). The CDR3 coding sequence is TGCGCCAGCAGCCAAGATAGGGGATTGGCAGATACGCAGTATTTT. It codes for CASSQDRGLADTQYF.